This TCR beta chain was identified during a study of shared clonotypes between healthy human individuals. Study-wide background: The study drew on two women and three men aged 18 to 49 as donors.

The DNA input per sorted-subset replicate PCR was approximately 210 ng, corresponding to 30,000 or so T cell genomes. This table comes from immunoSEQ multiplex PCR, and its TCRdb copy is limited to in-frame clones, with some not included. The table has about 1 million clones, around 76% seen once; the top ten hold 1.2% to 1.5%. Germline-derived CDR1 and CDR2 are SNHLY and FYNNEI. V was clipped by 11 bases and J by 4 bases, with 20 bases between them. The length of the CDR3 is 14 residues. In regard to this clone: Antigen specificity is unknown.

Overall study findings and caveats: Rarefaction analysis demonstrated incomplete sorted-subset sequencing notwithstanding large depth.

The clonotype comes from a man between 18 and 29 years old in good health. This chain uses TRBV2 with TRBJ2-5; D is perhaps TRBD1 or TRBD2 (5 bases each). The specimen was memory CD4+ T cells sorted from blood. Described subset: CD45RA-negative fraction. The CDR3 DNA reads as TGTGCCCGTGGGACCCTGGCCAATCGAGAGACCCAGTACTTC. Its translation: CARGTLANRETQYF.